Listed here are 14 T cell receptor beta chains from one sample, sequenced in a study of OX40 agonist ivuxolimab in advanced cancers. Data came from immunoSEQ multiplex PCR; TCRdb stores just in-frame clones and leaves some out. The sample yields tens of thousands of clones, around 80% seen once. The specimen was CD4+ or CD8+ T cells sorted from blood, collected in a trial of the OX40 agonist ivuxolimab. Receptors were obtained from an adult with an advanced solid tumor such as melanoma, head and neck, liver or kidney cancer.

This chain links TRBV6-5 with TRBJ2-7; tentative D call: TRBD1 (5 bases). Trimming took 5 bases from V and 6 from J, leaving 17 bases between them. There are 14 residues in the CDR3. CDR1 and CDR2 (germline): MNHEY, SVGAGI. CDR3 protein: CASSSQIQGGEQYF. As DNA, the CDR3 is TGTGCCAGCAGTAGCCAAATCCAGGGTGGCGAGCAGTACTTC.

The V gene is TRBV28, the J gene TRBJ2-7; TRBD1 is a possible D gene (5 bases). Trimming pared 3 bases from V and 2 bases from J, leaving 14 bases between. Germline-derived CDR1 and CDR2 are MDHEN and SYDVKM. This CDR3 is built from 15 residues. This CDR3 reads CASSLGRSRAYEQYF. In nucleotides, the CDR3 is TGTGCCAGCAGTTTGGGGCGCTCCAGGGCCTACGAGCAGTACTTC.

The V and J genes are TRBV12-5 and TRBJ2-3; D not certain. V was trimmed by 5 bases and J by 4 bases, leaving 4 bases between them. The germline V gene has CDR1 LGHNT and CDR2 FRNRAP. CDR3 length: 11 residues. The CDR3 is CASGHSDTQYF. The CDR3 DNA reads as TGTGCTAGTGGTCACTCAGATACGCAGTATTTT.

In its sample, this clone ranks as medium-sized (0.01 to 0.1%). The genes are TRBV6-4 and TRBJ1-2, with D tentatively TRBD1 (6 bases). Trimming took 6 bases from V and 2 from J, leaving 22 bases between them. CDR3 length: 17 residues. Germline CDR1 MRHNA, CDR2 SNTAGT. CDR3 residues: CASRASSPDTGNYGYTF. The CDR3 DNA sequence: TGTGCCAGCAGAGCCTCCTCACCTGACACAGGGAACTATGGCTACACCTTC.

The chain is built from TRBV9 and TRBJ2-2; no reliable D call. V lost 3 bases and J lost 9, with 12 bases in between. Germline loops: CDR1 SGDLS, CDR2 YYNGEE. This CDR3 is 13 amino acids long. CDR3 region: CASSAPTGRELFF. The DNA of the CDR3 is TGTGCCAGCAGCGCCCCGACTGGCCGGGAGCTGTTTTTT.

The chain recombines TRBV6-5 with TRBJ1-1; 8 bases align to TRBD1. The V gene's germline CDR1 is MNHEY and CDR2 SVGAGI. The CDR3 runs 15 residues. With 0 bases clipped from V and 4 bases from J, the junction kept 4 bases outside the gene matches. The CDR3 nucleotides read TGTGCCAGCAGTTACTCTACAGGGGGTAGCACTGAAGCTTTCTTT. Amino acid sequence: CASSYSTGGSTEAFF.

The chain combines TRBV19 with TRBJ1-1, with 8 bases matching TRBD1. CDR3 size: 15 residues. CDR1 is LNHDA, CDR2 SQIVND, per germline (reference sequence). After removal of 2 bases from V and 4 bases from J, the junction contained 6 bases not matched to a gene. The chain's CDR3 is CASSISDRGPTEAFF. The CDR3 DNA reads TGTGCCAGTAGTATATCTGACAGGGGACCCACTGAAGCTTTCTTT.

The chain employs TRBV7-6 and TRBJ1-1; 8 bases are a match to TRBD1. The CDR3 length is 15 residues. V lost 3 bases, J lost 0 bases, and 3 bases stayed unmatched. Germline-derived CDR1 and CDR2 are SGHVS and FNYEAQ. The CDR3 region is CASSFLTGVNTEAFF. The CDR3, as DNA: TGTGCCAGCAGCTTTTTGACAGGGGTGAACACTGAAGCTTTCTTT.

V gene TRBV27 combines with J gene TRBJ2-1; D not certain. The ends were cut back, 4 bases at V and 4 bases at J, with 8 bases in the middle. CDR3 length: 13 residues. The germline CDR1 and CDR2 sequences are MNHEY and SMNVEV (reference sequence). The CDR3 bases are TGTGCCAGCAGTTCAACGGCGTACAATGAGCAGTTCTTC. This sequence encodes CASSSTAYNEQFF.

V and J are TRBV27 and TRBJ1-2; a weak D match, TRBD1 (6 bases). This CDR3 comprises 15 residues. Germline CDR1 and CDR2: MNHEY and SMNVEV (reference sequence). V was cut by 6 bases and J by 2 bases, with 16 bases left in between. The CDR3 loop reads CASRLGGGPNYGYTF. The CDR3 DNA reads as TGTGCCAGCAGATTAGGGGGGGGGCCCAACTATGGCTACACCTTC.

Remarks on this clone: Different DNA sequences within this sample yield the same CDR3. In DNA, the CDR3 is TGTGCCAGCAGTTTAAGTCTAGCGGGGCCTGGGGAGCTGTTTTTT. Amino acid sequence: CASSLSLAGPGELFF. V usage is TRBV27 and J usage is TRBJ2-2, with 9 bases lining up with TRBD2. With 2 bases clipped from V and 8 bases from J, the junction kept 6 bases outside the gene matches. CDR1 is MNHEY, CDR2 SMNVEV, per germline (reference sequence). This CDR3 is built from 15 residues.

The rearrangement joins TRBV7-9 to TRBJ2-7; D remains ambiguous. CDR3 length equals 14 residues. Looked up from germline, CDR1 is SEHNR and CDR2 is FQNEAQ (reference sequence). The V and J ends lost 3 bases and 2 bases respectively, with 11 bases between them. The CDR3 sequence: CASSLLQRTYEQYF. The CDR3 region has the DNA TGTGCCAGCAGCTTGCTGCAAAGAACCTACGAGCAGTACTTC.

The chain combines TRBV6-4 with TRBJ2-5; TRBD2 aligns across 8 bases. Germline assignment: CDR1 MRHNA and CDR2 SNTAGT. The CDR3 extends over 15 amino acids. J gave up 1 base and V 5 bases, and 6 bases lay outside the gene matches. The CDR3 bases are TGTGCCAGCAGTCCGGGAGGGGGTTTCCAAGAGACCCAGTACTTC. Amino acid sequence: CASSPGGGFQETQYF.

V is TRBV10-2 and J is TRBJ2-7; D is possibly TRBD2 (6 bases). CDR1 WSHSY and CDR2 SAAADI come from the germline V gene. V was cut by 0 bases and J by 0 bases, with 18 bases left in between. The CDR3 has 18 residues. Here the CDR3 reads CASSESTGGGAYSYEQYF. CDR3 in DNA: TGCGCCAGCAGTGAGTCGACTGGAGGAGGGGCCTACTCCTACGAGCAGTACTTC.